The clone carrying this TCR beta chain was recorded many times. No antigen is known for it. These data come from a study of T cells after yellow fever vaccination. Study overall: Fractions of low cell number were prepared using SMART-Seq v4 Ultra Low Input.

The study made its TCR cDNA through 5'RACE template switching. That step introduced a universal primer site along with UMIs. TCRdb passed the 5' RACE reads through MiXCR, listing each CDR3 protein once. The sample contains roughly 63,000 distinct CDR3 sequences, approximately 8% of which appear only once. The study's findings and limits: A minor fraction of clonotypes spanned both CD4 and CD8 compartments. FACS-sorted repertoires could harbor abundant contaminating bulk-population clonotypes.

This clonotype was obtained from a man under 40 who received the YFV17D yellow fever vaccine. This sample comprised CD8+ T cells sorted from PBMCs, obtained 15 days after the yellow fever booster vaccination.

The CDR3 nucleotides are TGTGCCAGCAGCTTCGGGACAGGGAACGAGCAGTACTTC. It codes for CASSFGTGNEQYF. The chain is built from TRBV5-6 and TRBJ2-7, with 9 bases lining up with TRBD1. CDR1 and CDR2 from the germline V gene are SGHDT and YYEEEE. CDR3 size: 13 residues. The junction had 2 bases not matched to a gene; V was cut back by 2 bases and J by 5 bases.